This T cell receptor (beta chain) emerged from a study of cytomegalovirus exposure and HLA in healthy donors. The V end was cut by 0 bases, the J end by 5 bases, with 13 bases between. This CDR3 comprises 15 residues. The germline gives CDR1 SGHAT, CDR2 FQNNGV. Points from the study as a whole: Across donors, sequencing depth was assumed by presence/absence analyses to be roughly uniform. Cytomegalovirus status was reportedly diagnosed by the classifier with high specificity and sensitivity. Across HLA loci, a later analysis found differing TCR association rates, with DRB1 most and HLA-C fewest. Many donors carried some public TCRs, although rarity characterized most TCR sequences.

Of note for this clone: Antigen unknown.

In the PCR, 60 Vbeta and 13 Jbeta primers were used. Only in-frame clones appear in the TCRdb table, and some are missing; sequencing was by immunoSEQ multiplex PCR. This sample has about 300,000 clones, with 75% to 90% found just once. The rearrangement links TRBV11-2 to TRBJ1-2, with D perhaps TRBD1 (5 bases). The sequenced material came from PBMCs. This TCR came from a man aged 35-49 years in good health and CMV-seropositive. The CDR3 DNA reads TGTGCCAGCAGCTTAGACGGCAGGGTTGAGTATGGCTACACCTTC. Translated: CASSLDGRVEYGYTF.